The T cell receptor (beta chain) under discussion was sequenced for a study of EBV T-cell therapy then PD-1 blockade in nasopharyngeal carcinoma. This CDR3 contains 13 residues. V was shortened by 3 bases and J by 3 bases, with 6 bases between the two germline ends. Germline loops: CDR1 LGHNA, CDR2 YSLEER. Comments on this clone: As yet, its antigen is unknown.

The method was immunoSEQ multiplex PCR; TCRdb's version includes in-frame clones alone and lacks a portion of them. In the table there are roughly 20,000 clones, almost 85% of which are singletons. As to treatment: AdE1-LMPpoly-expanded autologous EBV-specific T-cell therapy followed by anti-PD-1 nivolumab. The TCR originated in a man aged 35 to 55 with nasopharyngeal carcinoma. The V call is TRBV4-3, the J call TRBJ1-3; D remains ambiguous. The material sequenced was CD8+ T cells from blood, taken around day 35 from a patient whose treatment included autologous EBV-specific T cells and nivolumab. This CDR3 reads CASSQYFGNTIYF. As DNA, the CDR3 is TGCGCCAGCAGCCAGTACTTTGGAAACACCATATATTTT.